These T cell receptor beta chains were read from a single sample in a study of blood T cell repertoires in COVID-19. Sequenced by immunoSEQ multiplex PCR; TCRdb stores in-frame clones only, minus some. The sample has about 350,000 clones; more than 85% are singletons. The material sequenced was PBMCs or T cells enriched from blood (not recorded which). All receptors derive from a woman aged 30 to 39 who had recovered from COVID-19. CDR3s include the opening cysteine and the closing phenylalanine or tryptophan. Each record gives: D gene, J gene, clone size, V gene, CDR3 DNA, CDR3 protein. D genes are given only for firm matches. Some rows mark clone size as missing; the rest say once, few, many or name a class of expanded clone.

>NA|TRBJ2-2|NA|TRBV4-3
TGCGCCAGCAGCCAAGACAGGGGTTACGGGGAGCTGTTTTTT
CASSQDRGYGELFF
>NA|TRBJ1-6|NA|TRBV2
TGTGCCAGCAGTGAAACCGTGTTAAGCGTATCACCCCTCCACTTT
CASSETVLSVSPLHF
>TRBD2|TRBJ2-1|NA|TRBV18
TGTGCCAGCTCACCCCCCGGGGGGAATGAGCAGTTCTTC
CASSPPGGNEQFF
>NA|TRBJ2-7|NA|TRBV5-1
TGCGCCAGCAGCCCACGACAGGCTTGGGAGCAGTACTTC
CASSPRQAWEQYF
>NA|TRBJ1-1|NA|TRBV12-2
TGTGCAAATCCGGCAACCGAACAGGGCCCGCTCGGGTTTAGTATGAACACTGAAGCTTTCTTT
CANPATEQGPLGFSMNTEAFF
>TRBD2|TRBJ2-3|NA|TRBV7-2
TGTGCCAGCAGCTTCGGGGGGACCACAGATACGCAGTATTTT
CASSFGGTTDTQYF
>TRBD1|TRBJ2-5|NA|TRBV5-1
TGCGCCAGCAGGACAGGGGTGGTGGAAGAGACCCAGTACTTC
CASRTGVVEETQYF
>NA|TRBJ1-6|NA|TRBV14
TGTGCCAGCAGCCAAGAGTTGTTAGGAGGGACGAATTCACCCCTCCACTTT
CASSQELLGGTNSPLHF
>TRBD1|TRBJ1-3|few|TRBV4-1
TGCGCCAGCAGCCAAGCAGACAGGGGAGACGGAAACACCATATATTTT
CASSQADRGDGNTIYF
>NA|TRBJ1-6|NA|TRBV28
TGTGCCAGCAGTTCGCCGGGAGTTTCAAATTCACCCCTCCACTTT
CASSSPGVSNSPLHF
>TRBD2|TRBJ2-1|NA|TRBV28
TGTGCCAGCGTCGACGGGACTAGTCATTTCTTC
CASVDGTSHFF
>TRBD1|TRBJ2-7|NA|TRBV6-5
TGTGCCAGCACCGAGGACAGGGGGGCCCTCGAGCAGTACTTC
CASTEDRGALEQYF
>TRBD1|TRBJ1-2|NA|TRBV28
TGTGCCAGCACCCTGCGGCAGGGGGATGGCTACACCTTC
CASTLRQGDGYTF
>NA|TRBJ1-1|NA|TRBV6-1
TGTGCCAGCAGTGACCCCATGGCGGGAGGGTGGACTGAAGCTTTCTTT
CASSDPMAGGWTEAFF
>NA|TRBJ1-1|NA|TRBV13
TGTGCCAGCAGCCCACAGGGTTTGACTGAAGCTTTCTTT
CASSPQGLTEAFF
>TRBD1|TRBJ2-3|NA|TRBV10-3
TGTGCCATCAGTAACTTACAGGGGGCGGAGGATACGCAGTATTTT
CAISNLQGAEDTQYF
>NA|TRBJ1-1|few|TRBV10-2
TGCGCCAGCAGTGCGAGAGGCACTGAAGCTTTCTTT
CASSARGTEAFF
>NA|TRBJ1-3|NA|TRBV19
TGTGCCAGTAGTGGGGACTTGAGCTCTGGAAACACCATATATTTT
CASSGDLSSGNTIYF
>NA|TRBJ2-3|NA|TRBV19
TGTGCCAGTAGTATCGGAGTACATAGCACAGATACGCAGTATTTT
CASSIGVHSTDTQYF
>TRBD1|TRBJ1-5|NA|TRBV19
TGTGCCAGTAGGGACAGGGGATCTCAGCCCCAGCATTTT
CASRDRGSQPQHF
>NA|TRBJ2-5|few|TRBV7-2
TGTGCCAGCAGCCCCCCAGGGCCTCAAGAGACCCAGTACTTC
CASSPPGPQETQYF
>TRBD1|TRBJ1-5|NA|TRBV13
TGTGCCAGCAGCTTAGGCCTGGGGGACAGGGATCAGCCCCAGCATTTT
CASSLGLGDRDQPQHF
>NA|TRBJ2-2|NA|TRBV10-1
TGCGCCAGCAGTGAATTCTTAAACACCGGGGAGCTGTTTTTT
CASSEFLNTGELFF
>NA|TRBJ2-7|NA|TRBV7-2
TGTGCCAGCAGCTACCCCCCCGGGACATCGAATCAGGCCGAGCAGTACTTC
CASSYPPGTSNQAEQYF
>TRBD1|TRBJ1-2|NA|TRBV6-5
TGTGCCAGCAGCGACAGGGACAGGGGCAACTATGGCTACACCTTC
CASSDRDRGNYGYTF
>NA|TRBJ1-1|NA|TRBV12-2
TGTGCAAGTCGCCCAGGCATGGGAGCTGAAGCTTTCTTT
CASRPGMGAEAFF
>TRBD2|TRBJ2-5|NA|TRBV5-6
TGTGCCAGCAGCTTGGCCGGGGTAGCGGGGAAAGAGACCCAGTACTTC
CASSLAGVAGKETQYF
>NA|TRBJ2-1|NA|TRBV2
TGTGCCAGCAGTGCAGTTTTGGGGGCAGAGCAGTTCTTC
CASSAVLGAEQFF
>NA|TRBJ2-5|NA|TRBV29-1
TGCAGCGTTGTTGTCCAGTGGGAGACCCAGTACTTC
CSVVVQWETQYF
>NA|TRBJ1-3|NA|TRBV27
TGTGCCAGCAGTTTATCGGGGAGTTACGGAAACACCATATATTTT
CASSLSGSYGNTIYF
>TRBD1|TRBJ1-6|NA|TRBV3-1/TRBV3-2
TGTGCCAGCAGCCAAGCTGGACAGGGGTCCTCACCCCTCCACTTT
CASSQAGQGSSPLHF
>NA|TRBJ2-1|NA|TRBV7-6
TGTGCCAGCAGCTTAGAGGGACTCACTTACAATGAGCAGTTCTTC
CASSLEGLTYNEQFF
>NA|TRBJ1-1|once|TRBV28
TGTGCCAGTAGGGAGCCTAACACTGAAGCTTTCTTT
CASREPNTEAFF
>TRBD1|TRBJ2-7|many|TRBV6-1
TGTGCCAGCAGTGAAACAGGGGGCGGTGAGCAGTACTTC
CASSETGGGEQYF
>NA|TRBJ1-3|NA|TRBV5-6
TGTGCCAGCAGCTTGGCCAACATGCGGGCCGGAAACACCATATATTTT
CASSLANMRAGNTIYF
>TRBD1|TRBJ1-6|NA|TRBV3-1/TRBV3-2
TGTGCCAGCAGCCACGCCACAGGGGGGCCACCCCTCCACTTT
CASSHATGGPPLHF
>NA|TRBJ1-2|NA|TRBV28
TGTGCCAGCAGTCCAGGACAGTTAACTAACTATGGCTACACCTTC
CASSPGQLTNYGYTF
>NA|TRBJ2-5|NA|TRBV27
TGTGCCAGCAGTAGACGGAGGGGACTGGTCCAAGAGACCCAGTACTTC
CASSRRRGLVQETQYF
>TRBD1|TRBJ2-3|NA|TRBV5-1
TGCGCCAGCAGCTTGGCAGGGGGTCAAGATACGCAGTATTTT
CASSLAGGQDTQYF
>TRBD1|TRBJ1-2|NA|TRBV15
TGTGCCACCAGCAGACGGGACAGGGAGGGCTACACCTTC
CATSRRDREGYTF
>TRBD1|TRBJ1-2|NA|TRBV19
TGTGCCAGTAGGGACACAGGGGGCTATGGCTACACCTTC
CASRDTGGYGYTF
>NA|TRBJ2-1|once|TRBV19
TGTGCCAGTAGTATTAGCGATGAGCAGTTCTTC
CASSISDEQFF
>NA|TRBJ2-7|NA|TRBV11-2
TGTGCCAGCAGCTTAGCCCCCAGGGTCAACGAGCAGTACTTC
CASSLAPRVNEQYF
>NA|TRBJ1-5|NA|TRBV6-1
TGTGCCAGCAGTGACCGGGAGCCCAATCAGCCCCAGCATTTT
CASSDREPNQPQHF
>NA|TRBJ2-2|NA|TRBV4-3
TGCGCCAGCAGCCTCGGCGGGGAGAACACCGGGGAGCTGTTTTTT
CASSLGGENTGELFF
>NA|TRBJ2-6|NA|TRBV7-9
TGTGCCAGCAGCTTAGCTGCACTGGCCAACGTCCTGACTTTC
CASSLAALANVLTF
>TRBD1|TRBJ1-3|NA|TRBV5-1
TGCGCCAGCAGCCCGACAGGGACTGGAAACACCATATATTTT
CASSPTGTGNTIYF
>TRBD1|TRBJ2-2|NA|TRBV5-4
TGTGCCAGCAGCTTCCCAGGGACAGGGATGGAAGGCGGGGAGCTGTTTTTT
CASSFPGTGMEGGELFF
>TRBD2|TRBJ2-2|NA|TRBV15
TGTGCCACCAGCAGAGAACTAGCGGGGGGGCACACCGGGGAGCTGTTTTTT
CATSRELAGGHTGELFF
>TRBD1|TRBJ1-3|NA|TRBV7-6
TGTGCCAGCAGCCCCTTTGGGGACAGCCACCCTGGAAACACCATATATTTT
CASSPFGDSHPGNTIYF
>TRBD1|TRBJ1-2|NA|TRBV18
TGTGCCAGCTCACCGGGGACAGGGGGAAATGGCTACACCTTC
CASSPGTGGNGYTF
>NA|TRBJ1-6|few|TRBV27
TGTGCCAGTAGGGAGGTTTCCTATAATTCACCCCTCCACTTT
CASREVSYNSPLHF
>NA|TRBJ1-2|NA|TRBV11-2
TGTGCCAGCAGCCCATTAACAGGGATGAACTATGGCTACACCTTC
CASSPLTGMNYGYTF
>NA|TRBJ2-6|NA|TRBV6-1
TGTGCCAGCAGTGGGGGCAGGGCGTATTCTGGGGCCAACGTCCTGACTTTC
CASSGGRAYSGANVLTF
>TRBD1|TRBJ2-7|NA|TRBV4-3
TGCGCCAGCAGCCAAGACTACGACAGGGGGTTTTCCTACGAGCAGTACTTC
CASSQDYDRGFSYEQYF